This T cell receptor (beta chain) originates from a study of shared clonotypes between healthy human individuals. Study-level results: Donors were few, which limited the genetic and exposure-history diversity represented.

Concerning this clone: Its antigen is unidentified.

Investigators spread the genomic DNA of each subset evenly over several immunoSEQ plates. Clones were sequenced by immunoSEQ multiplex PCR, and TCRdb holds only the in-frame ones, with some missing. The sample has fewer than 2.5 million clones, roughly 93% seen once. The sequence was obtained from a man between 18 and 35 years old in good health. Some clones in this sample may be carry-over from other donors' samples. Sequenced material: naive CD4+ T cells from PBMCs. Specified subset: CD45RA+ positively selected.

In DNA form, the CDR3 reads TGTGCCAGCAGCTTACTTATAGCGGGAGGGGCCCACGAGCAGTACTTC. It is translated as CASSLLIAGGAHEQYF. This chain joins TRBV5-4 and TRBJ2-7; 11 bases align to TRBD2. The J segment lost 5 bases and the V segment lost 2 bases, leaving 9 bases of the junction unmatched. The CDR3 consists of 16 residues. CDR1 is SGHNT, CDR2 YYREEE, per germline (reference sequence).